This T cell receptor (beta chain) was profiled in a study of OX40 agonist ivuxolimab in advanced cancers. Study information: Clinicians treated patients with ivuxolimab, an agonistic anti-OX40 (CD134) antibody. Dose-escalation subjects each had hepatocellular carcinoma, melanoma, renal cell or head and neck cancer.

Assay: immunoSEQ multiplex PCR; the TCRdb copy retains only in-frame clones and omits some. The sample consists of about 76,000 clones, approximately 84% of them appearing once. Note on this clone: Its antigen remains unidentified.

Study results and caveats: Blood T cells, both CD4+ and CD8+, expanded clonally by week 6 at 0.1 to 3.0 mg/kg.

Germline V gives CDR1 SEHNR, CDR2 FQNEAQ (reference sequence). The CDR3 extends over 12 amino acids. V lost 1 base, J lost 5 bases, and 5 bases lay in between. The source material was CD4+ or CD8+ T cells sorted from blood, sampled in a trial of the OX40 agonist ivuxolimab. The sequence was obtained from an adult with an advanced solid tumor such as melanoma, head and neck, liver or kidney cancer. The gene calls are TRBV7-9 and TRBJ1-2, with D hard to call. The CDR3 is CASSLGPYGYTF. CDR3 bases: TGTGCCAGCAGCTTAGGGCCTTATGGCTACACCTTC.